A single sample is the source of the 4 T cell receptor beta chains below, sequenced in a study of T cells after yellow fever vaccination. A single record per CDR3 protein comes from TCRdb applying MiXCR to the 5' RACE reads. This sample has 250,000 to 300,000 distinct CDR3 sequences, with approximately 12% found just once. The sequencing used CD4+ T cells sorted from PBMCs, collected 45 days after the yellow fever booster vaccination. Every receptor here comes from a young man who received the YFV17D yellow fever vaccine.

This clonotype was detected a few times. The chain links TRBV7-2 to TRBJ2-2, with a possible D match to TRBD2 (8 bases). The CDR3 contains 17 residues. The V end lost 6 bases, the J end lost 6 bases, and 23 bases lay between the germline ends. CDR1 is SGHTA and CDR2 is FQGNSA in the germline V gene. CDR3 bases: TGTGCCAGCAGGCCAAGGGACAGACAAGCGGGAGCCGGGGAGCTGTTTTTT. It specifies CASRPRDRQAGAGELFF. The whole variable domain, filled in from reference TRBV7-2 and TRBJ2-2, reads GAGVSQSPSNKVTEKGKDVELRCDPISGHTALYWYRQSLGQGLEFLIYFQGNSAPDKSGLPSDRFSAERTGGSVSTLTIQRTQQEDSAVYLCASRPRDRQAGAGELFFGEGSRLTVL.

This clonotype was seen more than once but under ten times. This rearrangement joins TRBV5-4 to TRBJ2-5, with 8 positions matching TRBD2. The germline gives CDR1 SGHNT, CDR2 YYREEE (reference sequence). The CDR3 loop spans 15 amino acids. J gave up 5 bases and V 2 bases, and 8 bases lay outside the gene matches. This CDR3 reads CASSLRAGGGETQYF. The CDR3 nucleotides read TGTGCCAGCAGCTTAAGGGCGGGAGGCGGTGAGACCCAGTACTTC.

This clonotype has more than one count but fewer than ten. The chain carries TRBV24-1 and TRBJ2-1, with 10 bases fitting TRBD2. Germline V gene lookup returns CDR1 KGHDR and CDR2 SFDVKD. The CDR3 covers 16 residues. J gave up 8 bases and V 3 bases, and 9 bases lay outside the gene matches. In nucleotides, the CDR3 is TGTGCCACCAGTGATCTCGGGACTAGCGAGGGCGATGAGCAGTTCTTC. Translated: CATSDLGTSEGDEQFF.

The chain is built from TRBV12-3 or TRBV12-4 and TRBJ2-3, with TRBD2 matching 8 bases. This CDR3 spans 13 amino acids. J lost 4 bases, V lost 6 bases, and 3 bases had no gene match. As DNA, the CDR3 is TGTGCCAGCAGCTTACTAGCGGCAGATACGCAGTATTTT. Residues: CASSLLAADTQYF.